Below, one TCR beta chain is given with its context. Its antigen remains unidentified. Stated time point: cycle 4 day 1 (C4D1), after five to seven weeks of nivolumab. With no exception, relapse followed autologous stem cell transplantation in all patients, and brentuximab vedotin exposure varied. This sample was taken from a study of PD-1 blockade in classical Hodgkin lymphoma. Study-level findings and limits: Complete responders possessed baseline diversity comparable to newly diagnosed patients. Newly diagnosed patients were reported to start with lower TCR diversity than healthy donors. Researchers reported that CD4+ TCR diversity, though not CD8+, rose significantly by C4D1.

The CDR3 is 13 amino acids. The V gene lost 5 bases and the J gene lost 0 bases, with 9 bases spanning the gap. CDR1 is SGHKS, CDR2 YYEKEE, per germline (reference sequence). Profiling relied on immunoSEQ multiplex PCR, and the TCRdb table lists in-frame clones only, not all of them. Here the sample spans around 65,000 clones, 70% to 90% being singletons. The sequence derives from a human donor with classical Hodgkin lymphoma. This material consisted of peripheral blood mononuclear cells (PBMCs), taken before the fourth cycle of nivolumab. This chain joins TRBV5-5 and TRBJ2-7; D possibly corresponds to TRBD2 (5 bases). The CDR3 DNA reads TGTGCCAGCAGACACCGGGACTCCTACGAGCAGTACTTC. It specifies CASRHRDSYEQYF.